The clone carrying this T cell receptor (beta chain) was seen many times. Antigen specificity is unknown. The data were obtained in a study of regulatory T cells in long-lasting Graves disease. CDR3 length: 13 residues. Germline CDR1 is MNHEY and CDR2 is SMNVEV (reference sequence). V lost 7 bases, J lost 7 bases, and 14 bases lay in between. Study findings and constraints: Favored gene segments in persistent disease were TRBV28, TRBJ1-2 and TRBJ2-5. The persistent group shared about 2,500 public clonotypes, more than the 966 shared by new patients.

Library construction for TCR beta used iRepertoire HTBI primers and Arm-PCR of CDR3 regions. TCRdb re-called the multiplex PCR reads through MiXCR, storing one row per CDR3 protein. The repertoire has approximately 460,000 distinct CDR3 sequences, about a sixth of them found once; the top ten carry around 10%. Time point of the sample: newly diagnosed GD, antithyroid drugs for less than 3 months. Extracted RNA from PBMCs served as the source of the TCR library. These data also featured in a second study, about T cells in Graves' hyperthyroidism and ophthalmopathy. That work contributes: A patient was excluded if there was uncontrolled infection, other autoimmune disease, pregnancy or lactation. In the first-round RT-PCR of the TCR CDR3, the HTBI primer set was used.

The receptor comes from a woman aged 30 to 39 with Graves disease. The chain recombines TRBV27 with TRBJ2-1, with D perhaps TRBD2 (6 bases). The material sequenced was peripheral blood mononuclear cells (PBMCs), taken at new diagnosis, from a patient treated with antithyroid drugs. Here the CDR3 DNA reads TGTGCCAGCACCCCCGGCGCGGGGAATGAGCAGTTCTTC. As protein: CASTPGAGNEQFF.